This T cell receptor (beta chain) was sequenced in a study of T cells after yellow fever vaccination. TCRdb used MiXCR to reprocess the 5' RACE reads, holding one entry per CDR3 protein. The data show approximately 510,000 distinct CDR3 sequences, around a fifth seen once. This clonotype was recorded many times. The clonotype comes from a man aged 18 to 29 who received the YFV17D yellow fever vaccine. This specimen consisted of PBMCs, obtained around 3 weeks after the first yellow fever vaccination.

CDR3 residues: CASNWRGTDTQYF. CDR3 bases: TGTGCCAGCAATTGGAGGGGCACAGATACGCAGTATTTT. This chain links TRBV7-9 with TRBJ2-3; maybe TRBD2 (6 bases). Looked up from germline, CDR1 is SEHNR and CDR2 is FQNEAQ (reference sequence). V lost 7 bases to trimming and J lost 1 base, with 9 bases between them. The CDR3 sequence is 13 residues long. Together with reference TRBV7-9 and TRBJ2-3, the CDR3 gives the full variable domain: DTGVSQNPRHKITKRGQNVTFRCDPISEHNRLYWYRQTLGQGPEFLTYFQNEAQLEKSRLLSDRFSAERPKGSFSTLEIQRTEQGDSAMYLCASNWRGTDTQYFGPGTRLTVL.